The 10 T cell receptor beta chains below were found in one sample sequenced in a study of T cell clonotyping in hematopoietic cell transplantation. Time point indicated: recipient sample about 28 days before transplant, after cytoreduction. The data were produced by immunoSEQ multiplex PCR, yet TCRdb's version contains in-frame clones alone and is incomplete. The sample carries about 49,000 clones, 70% to 90% recorded once. The sample in question was peripheral blood mononuclear cells, obtained before stem cell transplant. The origin of the receptors is a man in his 60s with biphenotypic leukemia. Some clones in this sample may be carry-over from other donors' samples.

This chain joins TRBV11-2 and TRBJ2-1; TRBD2 matches 7 bases. V lost 3 bases to trimming and J lost 8 bases; unmatched junction nucleotides: 1. This CDR3 spans 12 amino acids. Per the germline V gene, CDR1 is SGHAT and CDR2 is FQNNGV. The chain's CDR3 is CASSFAGDEQFF. The CDR3 DNA is TGTGCCAGCAGCTTTGCGGGAGATGAGCAGTTCTTC.

The chain has TRBV19 and TRBJ1-2; 7 nucleotides line up with TRBD1. There are 12 residues in the CDR3. The ends lost 7 bases at V and 5 bases at J; junction bases unmatched: 4. Germline values: CDR1 LNHDA, CDR2 SQIVND (reference sequence). In DNA, the CDR3 is TGTGCCAGTAACAGGGGTGTGTATGGCTACACCTTC. Its translation is CASNRGVYGYTF.

V and J are TRBV28 and TRBJ1-2; possible D gene TRBD1, 5 bases. The CDR3 runs 15 residues. Trimming took off 5 bases at V and 4 bases at J, with 17 bases between the two ends. Germline assignment: CDR1 MDHEN and CDR2 SYDVKM. The CDR3 sequence is CASSSEGLLPYGYTF. The CDR3 DNA sequence: TGTGCCAGCAGTAGCGAGGGACTTCTCCCCTATGGCTACACCTTC.

The V gene is TRBV14, the J gene TRBJ1-5; D ambiguous. The germline gives CDR1 SGHDN, CDR2 FVKESK. The CDR3 loop spans 13 amino acids. Trimming took off 3 bases at V and 7 bases at J, with 10 bases between the two ends. CDR3 region: CASSHTTEQPQHF. CDR3 DNA sequence: TGTGCCAGCAGCCATACCACAGAACAGCCCCAGCATTTT.

The rearrangement links TRBV11-3 to TRBJ1-3; D not resolved. The V end lost 1 base, the J end lost 4 bases, and 5 bases lay between the germline ends. From germline, CDR1 is SGHNT and CDR2 YENEEA. This CDR3 has 13 amino acids. The CDR3 DNA reads as TGTGCCAGCAGCTTAGTCTACGGAAACACCATATATTTT. As protein: CASSLVYGNTIYF.

The genes are TRBV2 and TRBJ1-2, with 9 bases lining up with TRBD1. Unmatched junction bases numbered 6, after V lost 4 bases and J lost 3 bases. Germline-derived CDR1 and CDR2 are SNHLY and FYNNEI. CDR3 length: 15 residues. CDR3 sequence: CASSVDRGSDYGYTF. The CDR3 coding sequence is TGTGCCAGCAGTGTGGACAGGGGATCAGACTATGGCTACACCTTC. The full variable domain, with the rest looked up from reference TRBV2 and TRBJ1-2, is EPEVTQTPSHQVTQMGQEVILRCVPISNHLYFYWYRQILGQKVEFLVSFYNNEISEKSEIFDDQFSVERPDGSNFTLKIRSTKLEDSAMYFCASSVDRGSDYGYTFGSGTRLTVV.

This clone was counted between two and nine times. This chain connects TRBV7-2 to TRBJ1-5; D might be TRBD1 (5 bases). The CDR3 extends over 14 amino acids. Germline CDR1 and CDR2: SGHTA and FQGNSA. V was pared by 6 bases and J by 5 bases, with 14 bases between. DNA of the CDR3: TGTGCCAGCAGTTCAACCGCCAGGGATCAGCCCCAGCATTTT. Translating gives CASSSTARDQPQHF.

The CDR3 loop is CASSPGTSRDTQYF. The CDR3 nucleotides are TGTGCCAGCAGCCCCGGGACTAGCCGGGATACGCAGTATTTT. The V and J genes are TRBV7-8 and TRBJ2-3; 9 bases fit TRBD2. The CDR3 totals 14 residues. V lost 5 bases and J lost 6; bases outside the gene matches: 6. CDR1 is SGHVS and CDR2 is FQNEAQ in the germline V gene.

The chain's CDR3 is CASKLAGGPNEQYF. CDR3 nucleotide sequence: TGTGCCAGCAAACTAGCGGGAGGGCCCAACGAGCAGTACTTC. The chain uses TRBV6-1 and TRBJ2-7, with 13 nucleotides matching TRBD2. This CDR3 has 14 residues. Per the germline V gene, CDR1 is MNHNS and CDR2 is SASEGT. With 7 bases clipped from V and 5 bases from J, the junction kept 5 bases outside the gene matches.

The V call is TRBV28, the J call TRBJ1-3; 9 bases are shared with TRBD1. This CDR3 has 20 amino acids. CDR1 and CDR2 from the germline V gene are MDHEN and SYDVKM. V lost 5 bases to trimming and J lost 1 base; unmatched junction nucleotides: 18. The CDR3 is CASSSRTGGEESGSGNTIYF. CDR3 DNA sequence: TGTGCCAGCAGTAGCCGAACAGGGGGCGAGGAATCGGGATCTGGAAACACCATATATTTT.